These 7 T cell receptor beta chains originate from one sample sequenced in a study of vaccination and CD4 T cells after COVID-19. Sequencing of cultured CD4+ T cell DNA used the Oncomine TCR Beta short-read assay. TCRdb re-called the PCR reads through MiXCR, storing one row per CDR3 protein. The data contain about 13,000 distinct CDR3 sequences, 30% to 35% of them singletons. Treatment noted: approximately nine-day PBMC culture with coronavirus spike peptide pools or control peptides (ViraFEST assay). Their antigens are not known. The source material was CD4+ T cells from blood, cultured in vitro. Receptor source: a human donor who had recovered from COVID-19.

By share of the sample, this clonotype is medium-sized. The J gene is TRBJ1-5, the V gene TRBV20-1; tentative D call: TRBD1 (6 bases). The ends were cut back, 0 bases at V and 7 bases at J, with 10 bases in the middle. Germline V lookup: CDR1 DFQATT, CDR2 SNEGSKA (reference sequence). This CDR3 comprises 13 residues. CDR3 nucleotide sequence: TGCAGTGCTAGAGATGGGGGGGGCCAGCCCCAGCATTTT. Encoded protein: CSARDGGGQPQHF.

A few counts support this clonotype. The genes are TRBV20-1 and TRBJ2-7; D remains unclear. From germline, CDR1 is DFQATT and CDR2 SNEGSKA (reference sequence). Trimming removed 4 bases at V and 2 bases at J, with 15 bases between. The CDR3 length is 14 residues. CDR3 sequence: CSATGFPNTYEQYF. The CDR3 coding sequence is TGCAGTGCTACGGGCTTCCCGAATACCTACGAGCAGTACTTC.

The chain employs TRBV6-2 or TRBV6-3 and TRBJ2-5; TRBD2 matches at 14 bases. CDR1 MNHEY and CDR2 SVGEGT come from the germline V gene. The CDR3 extends over 17 amino acids. The V and J ends lost 6 bases and 2 bases, in that order; junction bases with no gene match: 8. CDR3 sequence reads: CASSPGLAGGVQETQYF. DNA for the CDR3: TGTGCCAGCAGCCCTGGACTAGCGGGGGGAGTACAAGAGACCCAGTACTTC.

The rearrangement links TRBV7-2 to TRBJ1-5; weak D call: TRBD1 (6 bases). The germline V and J ends were trimmed by 3 bases and 3 bases, with 12 bases remaining between them. The length of the CDR3 is 15 residues. Germline V CDR1 and CDR2: SGHTA, FQGNSA. CDR3 bases: TGTGCCAGCAGCTTCGGCGGGGGCCCCAATCAGCCCCAGCATTTT. It encodes CASSFGGGPNQPQHF.

This clonotype was seen only a few times. The chain joins TRBV2 to TRBJ1-2; D is ambiguous. CDR1 is SNHLY and CDR2 is FYNNEI in the germline V gene. The CDR3 contains 11 residues. The V end lost 5 bases, the J end lost 3 bases, and 4 bases lay between the germline ends. CDR3 coding DNA: TGTGCCAGCAGTTTAGACTATGGCTACACCTTC. Its translation is CASSLDYGYTF. Full variable domain (outside the CDR3, taken from reference TRBV2 and TRBJ1-2): EPEVTQTPSHQVTQMGQEVILRCVPISNHLYFYWYRQILGQKVEFLVSFYNNEISEKSEIFDDQFSVERPDGSNFTLKIRSTKLEDSAMYFCASSLDYGYTFGSGTRLTVV.

The chain is built from TRBV18 and TRBJ1-2; 9 positions match TRBD1. With 6 bases clipped from V and 2 bases from J, the junction kept 1 base outside the gene matches. Looked up from germline, CDR1 is KGHSH and CDR2 is LQKENI. The length of the CDR3 is 13 residues. CDR3 protein: CASSGQGNYGYTF. CDR3 nucleotide sequence: TGTGCCAGCTCCGGACAGGGGAACTATGGCTACACCTTC.

This clonotype was detected only a few times. The gene calls are TRBV28 and TRBJ1-5, with unresolved D. V was trimmed by 6 bases and J by 3 bases, leaving 9 bases between them. The CDR3 spans 13 residues. Germline V lookup: CDR1 MDHEN, CDR2 SYDVKM. The CDR3 sequence is CASSRINNQPQHF. CDR3 DNA sequence: TGTGCCAGCAGCCGGATAAACAATCAGCCCCAGCATTTT.